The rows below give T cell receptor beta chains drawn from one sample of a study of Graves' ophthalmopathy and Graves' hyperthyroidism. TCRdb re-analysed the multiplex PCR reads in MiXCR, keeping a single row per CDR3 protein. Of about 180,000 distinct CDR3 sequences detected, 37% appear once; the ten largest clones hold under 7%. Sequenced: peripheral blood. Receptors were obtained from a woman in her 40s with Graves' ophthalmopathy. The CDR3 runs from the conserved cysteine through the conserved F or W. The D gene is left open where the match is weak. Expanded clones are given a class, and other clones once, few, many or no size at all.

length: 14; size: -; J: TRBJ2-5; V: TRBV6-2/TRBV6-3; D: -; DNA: TGTGCCAGCAGTTATGGGGTCCTCGGGGAGACCCAGTACTTC; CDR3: CASSYGVLGETQYF
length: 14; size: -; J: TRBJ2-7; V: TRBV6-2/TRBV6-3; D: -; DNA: TGTGCCAGCTTTGGCGGACTATCCAGCTACGAGCAGTACTTC; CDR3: CASFGGLSSYEQYF
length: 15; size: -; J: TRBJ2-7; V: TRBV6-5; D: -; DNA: TGTGCCAGCAGTTACTCAGCAGGCAGCTCCTACGAGCAGTACTTC; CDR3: CASSYSAGSSYEQYF
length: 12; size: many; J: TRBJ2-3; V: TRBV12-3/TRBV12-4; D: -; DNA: TGTGCCAGCAGTCTTCGACAGTTCCCGCAGTATTTT; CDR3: CASSLRQFPQYF
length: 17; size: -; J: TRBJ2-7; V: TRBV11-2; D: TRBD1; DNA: TGTGCCAGCAGCCTAGACAGGGGGGTAGGGGACCCCTACGAGCAGTACTTC; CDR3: CASSLDRGVGDPYEQYF
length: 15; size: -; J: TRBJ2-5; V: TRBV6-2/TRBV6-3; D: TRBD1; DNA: TGTGCCAGCAGCGCTGCTGGGACAGACTTAGGGACCCAGTACTTC; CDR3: CASSAAGTDLGTQYF
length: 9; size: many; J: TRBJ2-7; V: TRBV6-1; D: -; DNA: TGTGCCAGCAGTGTCGAGCAGTACTTC; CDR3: CASSVEQYF
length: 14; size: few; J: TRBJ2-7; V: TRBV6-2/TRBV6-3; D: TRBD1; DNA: TGTGCCAGCAGTTCGGGGACAGAGGGCACCGAGCAGTACTTC; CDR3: CASSSGTEGTEQYF
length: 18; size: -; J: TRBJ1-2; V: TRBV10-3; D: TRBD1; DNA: TGTGCCATCAGCGAACCCGCGGGGCAGGGGGCTGTAGATTATGGCTACACCTTC; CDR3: CAISEPAGQGAVDYGYTF
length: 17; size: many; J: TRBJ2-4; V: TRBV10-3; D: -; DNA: TGTGCCATCAGTGACAGGGGAGGCCCTACGGCCAAAAACATTCAGTACTTC; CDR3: CAISDRGGPTAKNIQYF
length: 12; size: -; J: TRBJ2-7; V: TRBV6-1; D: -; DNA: TGTGCCAGCAGTAAGGGCCCATACGAGCAGTATTTC; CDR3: CASSKGPYEQYF
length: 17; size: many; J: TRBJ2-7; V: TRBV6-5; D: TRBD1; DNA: TGTGCCAGCAGTTACTCTGCATCCGGGACAGGGGCCTACGAGCAGTACTTC; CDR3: CASSYSASGTGAYEQYF
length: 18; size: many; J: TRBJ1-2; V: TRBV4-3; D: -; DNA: TGCGCCAGCAGCCAAGGGGTTTCGACAACACTAAGGAACTATGGCTACACCTTC; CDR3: CASSQGVSTTLRNYGYTF
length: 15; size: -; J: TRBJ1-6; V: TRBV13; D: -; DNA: TGTGCCAGCAGCTTAGAAGGGGCATCGGATTCACCCCTCCACTTT; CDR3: CASSLEGASDSPLHF
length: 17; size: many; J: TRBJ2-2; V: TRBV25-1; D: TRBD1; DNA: TGTGCCAGCACTAAACACGGGACAGGACTTAACACCGGGGAGCTGTTTTTT; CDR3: CASTKHGTGLNTGELFF
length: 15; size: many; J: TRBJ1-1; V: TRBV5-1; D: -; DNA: TGCGCCAGCAGCGAACAGGACAGCTTGAACACTGAAGCTTTCTTT; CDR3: CASSEQDSLNTEAFF
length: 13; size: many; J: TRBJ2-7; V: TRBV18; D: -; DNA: TGTGCCAGCAGCTGGCAGGAAACCTACGAGCAGTACTTC; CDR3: CASSWQETYEQYF
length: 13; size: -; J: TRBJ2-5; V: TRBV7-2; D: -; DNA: TGTGCCAGCAGCCGGACCTGGCAAGAGACCCAGTACTTC; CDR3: CASSRTWQETQYF
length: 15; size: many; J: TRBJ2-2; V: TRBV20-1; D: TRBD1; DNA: TGCAGTGCCATTCCCGGGACAGGGAACACCGGGGAGCTGTTTTTT; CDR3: CSAIPGTGNTGELFF
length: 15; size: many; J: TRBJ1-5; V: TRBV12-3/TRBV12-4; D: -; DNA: TGTGCCAGCAGTTTTCAGGACTTGAGCAATCAGCCCCAGCATTTT; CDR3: CASSFQDLSNQPQHF
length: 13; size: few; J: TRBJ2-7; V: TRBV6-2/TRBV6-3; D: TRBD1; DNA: TGTGCCAGCGGGGACAGCATAGACTACGAGCAGTACTTC; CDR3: CASGDSIDYEQYF
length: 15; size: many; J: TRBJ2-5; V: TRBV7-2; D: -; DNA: TGTGCCAGCAGCTTACTTAAGCTGGGTCAAGAGACCCAGTACTTC; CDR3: CASSLLKLGQETQYF
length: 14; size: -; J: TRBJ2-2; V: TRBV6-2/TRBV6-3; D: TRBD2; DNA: TGTGCCAGCCGGGGAGCGGGAGGGCCCGGGGAGCTGTTTTTT; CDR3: CASRGAGGPGELFF
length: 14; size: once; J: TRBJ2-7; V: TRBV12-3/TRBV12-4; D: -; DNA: TGTGCCAGCAGCTCAGGGACAACCTCCTACGAGCAGTACTTC; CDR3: CASSSGTTSYEQYF
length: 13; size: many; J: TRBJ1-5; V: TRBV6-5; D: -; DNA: TGTGCCAGCAAAGAGACAGATGATCAGCCCCAGCATTTT; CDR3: CASKETDDQPQHF
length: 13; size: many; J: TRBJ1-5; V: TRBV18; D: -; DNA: TGTGCCAGCTCAGCCGATAGCAATCAGCCCCAGCATTTT; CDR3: CASSADSNQPQHF
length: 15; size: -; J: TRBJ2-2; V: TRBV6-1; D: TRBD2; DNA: TGTGCCAGCGCCAGCGGGAGTGTGGACACCGGGGAGCTGTTTTTT; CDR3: CASASGSVDTGELFF
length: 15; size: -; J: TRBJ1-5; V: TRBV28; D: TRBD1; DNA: TGTGCCAGCAGCACTCTTGGGACAGGAAATCAGCCCCAGCATTTT; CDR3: CASSTLGTGNQPQHF
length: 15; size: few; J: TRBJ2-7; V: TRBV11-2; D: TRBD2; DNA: TGTGCCAGCAGCTTAGGGGGACTAGCTTCCCGCGAGCAGTACTTC; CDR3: CASSLGGLASREQYF
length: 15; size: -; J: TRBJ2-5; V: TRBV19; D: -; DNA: TGTGCCAGTAGTCCCCCCCTTACAGGGCAAGAGACCCAGTACTTC; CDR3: CASSPPLTGQETQYF
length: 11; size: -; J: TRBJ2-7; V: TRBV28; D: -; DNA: TGTGCCAGCAGTCATATCAACGAGCAGTACTTC; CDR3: CASSHINEQYF
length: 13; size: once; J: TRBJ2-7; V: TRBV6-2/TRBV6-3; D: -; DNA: TGTGCCATCGGTTACTCGGCGGCCTACGAGCAGTACTTC; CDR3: CAIGYSAAYEQYF